This T cell receptor beta chain was documented in a study of blood T cell repertoires in COVID-19. Individuals drawn from approximately 22 US areas were roughly 18 to 95 years old. The germline CDR1 and CDR2 sequences are SNHLY and FYNNEI. The CDR3 extends over 14 amino acids. The ends were cut back, 6 bases at V and 5 bases at J, with 16 bases in the middle. Sequencing used immunoSEQ multiplex PCR; TCRdb keeps in-frame clones, though not all of them. This repertoire shows around 250,000 clones, 86% found once; its top ten account for less than 20%. V gene TRBV2 combines with J gene TRBJ2-5, with TRBD2 as a possible D gene (5 bases). Sequencing was performed on PBMCs or T cells enriched from blood (not recorded which). This clonotype was obtained from a man aged 18 to 29 who had recovered from COVID-19. The CDR3 spells CASSWGPGVETQYF. For the CDR3, the DNA is TGTGCCAGCAGCTGGGGTCCCGGGGTCGAGACCCAGTACTTC.